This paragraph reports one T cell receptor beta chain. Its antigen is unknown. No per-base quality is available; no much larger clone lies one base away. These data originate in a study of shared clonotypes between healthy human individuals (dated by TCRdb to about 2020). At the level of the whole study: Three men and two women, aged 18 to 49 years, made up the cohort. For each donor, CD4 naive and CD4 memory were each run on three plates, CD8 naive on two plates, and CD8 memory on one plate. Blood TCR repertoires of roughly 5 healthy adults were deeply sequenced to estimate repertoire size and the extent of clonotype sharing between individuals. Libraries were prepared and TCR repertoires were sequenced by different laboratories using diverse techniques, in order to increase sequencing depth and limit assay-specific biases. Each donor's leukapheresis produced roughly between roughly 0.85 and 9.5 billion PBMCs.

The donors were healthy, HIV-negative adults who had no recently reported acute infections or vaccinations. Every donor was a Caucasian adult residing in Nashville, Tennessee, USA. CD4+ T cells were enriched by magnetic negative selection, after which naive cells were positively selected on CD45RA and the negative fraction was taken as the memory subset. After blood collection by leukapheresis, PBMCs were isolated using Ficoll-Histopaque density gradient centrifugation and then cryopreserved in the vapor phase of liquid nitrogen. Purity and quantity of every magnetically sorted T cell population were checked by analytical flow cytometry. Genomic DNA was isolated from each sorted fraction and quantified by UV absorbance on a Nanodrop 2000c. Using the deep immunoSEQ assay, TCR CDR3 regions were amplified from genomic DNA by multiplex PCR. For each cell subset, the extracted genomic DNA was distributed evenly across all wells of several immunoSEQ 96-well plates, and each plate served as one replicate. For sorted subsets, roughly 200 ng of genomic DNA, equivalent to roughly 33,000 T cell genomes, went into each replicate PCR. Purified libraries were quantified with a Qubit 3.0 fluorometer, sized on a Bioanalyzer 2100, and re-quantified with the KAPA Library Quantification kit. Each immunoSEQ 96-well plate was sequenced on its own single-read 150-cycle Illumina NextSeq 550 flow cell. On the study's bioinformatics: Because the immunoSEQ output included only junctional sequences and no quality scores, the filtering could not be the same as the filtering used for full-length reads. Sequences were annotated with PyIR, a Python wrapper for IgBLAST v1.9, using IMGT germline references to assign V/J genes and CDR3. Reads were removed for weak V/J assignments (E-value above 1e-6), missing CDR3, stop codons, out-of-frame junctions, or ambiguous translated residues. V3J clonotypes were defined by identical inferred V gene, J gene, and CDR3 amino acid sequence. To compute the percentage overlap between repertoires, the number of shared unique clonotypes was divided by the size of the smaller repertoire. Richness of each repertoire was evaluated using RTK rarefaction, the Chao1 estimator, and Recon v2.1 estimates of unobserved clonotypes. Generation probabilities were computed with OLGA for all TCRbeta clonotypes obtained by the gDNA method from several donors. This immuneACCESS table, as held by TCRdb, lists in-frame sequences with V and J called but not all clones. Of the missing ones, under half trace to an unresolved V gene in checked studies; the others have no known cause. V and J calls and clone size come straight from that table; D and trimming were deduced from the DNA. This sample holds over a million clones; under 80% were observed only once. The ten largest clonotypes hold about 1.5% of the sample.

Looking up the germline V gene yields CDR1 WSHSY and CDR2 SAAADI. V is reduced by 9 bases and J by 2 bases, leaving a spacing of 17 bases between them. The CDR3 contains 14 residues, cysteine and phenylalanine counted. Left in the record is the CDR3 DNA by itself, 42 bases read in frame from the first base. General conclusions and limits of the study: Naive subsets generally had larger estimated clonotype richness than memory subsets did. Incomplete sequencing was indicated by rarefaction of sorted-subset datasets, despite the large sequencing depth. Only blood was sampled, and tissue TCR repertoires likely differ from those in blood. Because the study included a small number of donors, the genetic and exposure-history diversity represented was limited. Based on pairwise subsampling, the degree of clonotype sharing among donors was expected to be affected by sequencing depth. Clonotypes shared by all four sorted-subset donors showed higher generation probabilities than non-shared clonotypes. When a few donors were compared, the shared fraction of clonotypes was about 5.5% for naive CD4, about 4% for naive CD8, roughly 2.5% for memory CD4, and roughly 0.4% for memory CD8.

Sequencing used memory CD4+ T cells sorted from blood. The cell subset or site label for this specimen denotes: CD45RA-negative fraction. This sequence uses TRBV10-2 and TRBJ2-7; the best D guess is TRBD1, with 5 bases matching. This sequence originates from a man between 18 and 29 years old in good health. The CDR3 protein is CASGSGSIPYEQYF. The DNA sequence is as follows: TGCGCCAGTGGGTCAGGGTCTATCCCCTACGAGCAGTACTTC.